Here is one T cell receptor beta chain with its context. Sequencing used immunoSEQ multiplex PCR; TCRdb keeps in-frame clones, though not all of them. Found here are 80,000 to 100,000 clones, about 90% of them singletons; the top ten hold 11% to 15%. This entry is derived from a study of control samples from healthy donors and cancer patients. The CDR3 loop spans 13 amino acids. CDR1 MNHEY and CDR2 SVGAGI come from the germline V gene. With 8 bases removed from V and 7 bases from J, the gap between germline ends came to 15 bases. Sequencing was performed on blood. This rearrangement joins TRBV6-5 to TRBJ1-5; tentative D call: TRBD1 (5 bases). The receptor's source is a man under 40 in good health. CDR3 in amino acids: CASSGTFNQPQHF. CDR3 DNA: TGTGCCAGCTCAGGGACGTTTAACCAGCCCCAGCATTTT.